This T cell receptor (beta chain) stems from a study of blood T cell repertoires in COVID-19. Libraries were prepared by immunoSEQ multiplex PCR; TCRdb keeps only in-frame clonotypes and omits some of them. The profile covers just over 250,000 clones, with about 91% appearing a single time and 2% to 3% taken by the ten largest. CDR3 length: 14 residues. Germline values: CDR1 SGHNT, CDR2 YYREEE (reference sequence). V lost 2 bases to trimming and J lost 7 bases; unmatched junction nucleotides: 6. The sequence was collected from a person in their late teens or twenties with COVID-19, enrolled during active disease. The rearrangement links TRBV5-4 to TRBJ1-5, with 7 bases matching TRBD1. Material: peripheral blood. The CDR3 loop reads CASSLQGPGQPQHF. Written as DNA, the CDR3 is TGTGCCAGCAGCTTACAGGGGCCAGGACAGCCCCAGCATTTT.